Below, 5 T cell receptor beta chains from the same sample are listed, as sequenced in a study of cytomegalovirus exposure and HLA in healthy donors. The PCR employed 60 Vbeta primers together with 13 Jbeta primers. TCRdb keeps only in-frame clones here, not all; method: immunoSEQ multiplex PCR. In the table there are tens of thousands of clones, 65% to 90% of which are singletons. Sequenced: PBMCs. The receptors come from a female donor in good health and CMV-seronegative.

The chain employs TRBV4-2 and TRBJ2-3; unclear D gene. Germline CDR1 is LGHNA and CDR2 is YNFKEQ. The CDR3 contains 13 residues. V shed 6 bases and J shed 2 bases, with 9 bases lying between them. CDR3 sequence: CASSNQATDTQYF. The DNA of the CDR3 is TGTGCCAGCAGTAATCAGGCCACAGATACGCAGTATTTT.

This rearrangement joins TRBV11-2 to TRBJ2-1; 7 bases are a match to TRBD1. Per the germline V gene, CDR1 is SGHAT and CDR2 is FQNNGV. The CDR3 is 17 residues long. The J segment lost 2 bases and the V segment lost 5 bases, leaving 12 bases of the junction unmatched. The CDR3 region has the DNA TGTGCCAGCAGCCTTGAGACAGGGCCTTTTACCTACAATGAGCAGTTCTTC. It encodes CASSLETGPFTYNEQFF.

The chain has TRBV6-1 and TRBJ1-2; the match to TRBD1 covers 8 bases. The CDR3 is made up of 14 amino acids. Trimming cost V 4 bases and J 4 bases; bases outside gene matches: 5. Germline V gene lookup returns CDR1 MNHNS and CDR2 SASEGT. The CDR3 region has the DNA TGTGCCAGCAGTGGGGGCGGGACAGGCTATGGCTACACCTTC. Protein sequence: CASSGGGTGYGYTF.

The chain recombines TRBV6-5 with TRBJ2-7; 7 bases fit TRBD2. The CDR3 consists of 15 residues. Germline loops: CDR1 MNHEY, CDR2 SVGAGI. With V trimmed by 0 bases and J by 3 bases, 5 bases remained unmatched. In nucleotides, the CDR3 is TGTGCCAGCAGTTACTCTCGAGTAGCGGGCTACGAGCAGTACTTC. Protein product: CASSYSRVAGYEQYF.

The count of this clone is one. The chain employs TRBV7-3 and TRBJ2-1, with 11 bases identical to TRBD1. The V gene end was trimmed by 5 bases and the J gene end by 5 bases; junction bases not matched to a gene: 5. Germline values: CDR1 SGHTA, CDR2 FQGTGA. This CDR3 contains 15 residues. CDR3 coding DNA: TGTGCCAGCAGCCTCCCGGGACAGGGGGACAATGAGCAGTTCTTC. Translating it yields CASSLPGQGDNEQFF.